These 4 T cell receptor beta chains were sequenced from one sample in a study of identical twins. TCRdb reprocessed the 5' RACE reads via MiXCR and lists one record per CDR3 protein. The table lists some 760,000 distinct CDR3 sequences, 15% to 20% of them singletons. This same sample was also part of a study on T cells expressing NK-cell markers.

The sequenced sample consisted of PBMCs. Every receptor here comes from a young woman in good health.

In this sample, this clonotype turned up many times. The V call is TRBV20-1, the J call TRBJ2-7; 9 positions match TRBD2. From germline, CDR1 is DFQATT and CDR2 SNEGSKA (reference sequence). The ends lost 4 bases at V and 0 bases at J; junction bases unmatched: 1. The CDR3 extends over 13 amino acids. CDR3 protein: CSANSGSSYEQYF. CDR3 nucleotides: TGCAGTGCTAATAGCGGGAGCTCCTACGAGCAGTACTTC.

This clonotype was found a few times. The V gene is TRBV10-3, the J gene TRBJ2-7, with D tentatively TRBD2 (5 bases). Germline assignment: CDR1 ENHRY and CDR2 SYGVKD. Trimming removed 0 bases at V and 6 bases at J, with 15 bases between. The CDR3 loop spans 15 amino acids. The CDR3 loop reads CAISESPGTRVEQYF. CDR3 coding DNA: TGTGCCATCAGTGAGTCGCCGGGAACAAGGGTCGAGCAGTACTTC.

The chain is built from TRBV6-2 or TRBV6-3 and TRBJ2-7; D might be TRBD1 (6 bases). In germline, CDR1 is MNHEY, CDR2 SVGEGT. The CDR3 is 16 residues long. V lost 2 bases and J lost 0, with 14 bases in between. The CDR3 reads CASSYPIGGSSYEQYF. The DNA of the CDR3 is TGTGCCAGCAGTTACCCCATAGGGGGAAGCTCCTACGAGCAGTACTTC.

V and J are TRBV20-1 and TRBJ2-7, with D possibly being TRBD1 (5 bases). The CDR3 runs to 17 residues. The germline CDR1 and CDR2 sequences are DFQATT and SNEGSKA (reference sequence). Trimming removed 2 bases from V and 5 bases from J, with 25 bases in between. CDR3 bases: TGCAGTGCTAGAATGAGGTGGTTTGGGGCAAGTGTCGACGAGCAGTACTTC. Amino acids: CSARMRWFGASVDEQYF.